Reported below is one TCR beta chain. Its cognate antigen is unknown. This entry comes from a study of T cells in localized non-small cell lung cancer. The study, taken as a whole, reports: It was uninvolved adjacent lung that showed the highest T cell clonality, exceeding tumor. One tumor region alone was sequenced, and heterogeneity therefore remains possible.

The assay was immunoSEQ multiplex PCR, and TCRdb's table has in-frame clones only and misses some. The sample lists about 43,000 clones, about 91% seen once, with about 11% in the top ten. V gave up 2 bases and J gave up 0 bases, with 13 bases separating them. CDR3 length: 16 amino acids. CDR1 and CDR2 (germline): MNHNS, SASEGT. The TCR sequence derives from a woman between 40 and 69 years old with stage II lung adenocarcinoma. This sequence joins TRBV6-1 and TRBJ1-1; D is possibly TRBD1 (5 bases). Sequenced here: PBMCs, sampled before any cancer treatment. CDR3 in amino acids: CASSESIGAMNTEAFF. DNA for the CDR3: TGTGCCAGCAGTGAATCAATCGGGGCAATGAACACTGAAGCTTTCTTT.